The sequence of this T cell receptor beta chain was determined in a study of blood T cell repertoires in COVID-19. Method: immunoSEQ multiplex PCR; TCRdb's copy keeps in-frame clones and lacks some. The sample contains around 270,000 clones, about 88% of which appear only once. CDR1 and CDR2 from the germline V gene are MNHEY and SMNVEV (reference sequence). Trimming took 2 bases from V and 5 from J; bases not matched to a gene: 7. The CDR3 is 15 residues long. The receptor's source is a woman aged 60 to 75 with COVID-19, enrolled during active disease. The rearrangement links TRBV27 to TRBJ1-2, with 8 nucleotides matching TRBD1. The specimen was peripheral blood. DNA of the CDR3: TGTGCCAGCAGTTTAAGGAGAGGACAGGGATATGGCTACACCTTC. Protein product: CASSLRRGQGYGYTF.